This T cell receptor beta chain was captured in a study of CD8 T cells in Susac syndrome. Random hexamers served to reverse transcribe roughly 0.45 to 1 ug RNA. Amplification of TCR beta CDR3 by immunoSEQ multiplex PCR spanned 54 Vbeta and 13 Jbeta. TCRdb re-derived calls from the immunoSEQ multiplex PCR reads in MiXCR, one entry per CDR3 protein. The table has about 130,000 distinct CDR3 sequences, approximately 89% seen once. Notes on this clonotype: Its antigen is currently unknown.

Study results and limitations: The study conceded that its TCR sequencing and HLA analysis involved relatively few individuals.

Patients with stable or active relapsing-remitting disease, all of them treatment-naive, made up the multiple sclerosis controls. Both CD4+ and CD8+ T cells were negatively isolated, and TEMRA cells underwent FACS enrichment. With 6 bases clipped from V and 1 base from J, the junction kept 10 bases outside the gene matches. This CDR3 comprises 18 residues. Germline V CDR1 and CDR2: MNHNS, SASEGT. This chain connects TRBV6-1 to TRBJ2-6; TRBD1 agrees at 9 bases. This TCR was sampled from a human donor with multiple sclerosis. Sequences were obtained from CD8+ T cells from PBMCs. CDR3 in DNA: TGTGCCAGCAGGACAAACGGACAGGGGTTATCTGGGGCCAACGTCCTGACTTTC. It yields the protein CASRTNGQGLSGANVLTF.